This TCR beta chain was profiled in a study of CD8+ T cells in alopecia areata. Study-level information: Percentage of affected scalp area was the basis on which treated patients' severity was scored.

Indicated treatment: oral pan-JAK inhibitor, 5-10 mg twice daily. A single count supports this clone. The antigen remains undetermined. The sequencing template was cDNA reverse transcribed from extracted RNA. The method was immunoSEQ multiplex PCR; TCRdb's version includes in-frame clones alone and lacks a portion of them. The table has fewer than 200,000 clones, about 60% seen once. Deletions cut 2 bases from V and 5 bases from J, with 12 bases between. This CDR3 spans 15 amino acids. CDR1 and CDR2 from the germline V gene are KGHSH and LQKENI. Study-wide findings and caveats: The study found tofacitinib significantly decreased scalp clonality and expanded CD8+ clones among the top 100.

The clonotype was recovered from a human donor with alopecia areata. This specimen consisted of CD4+ T cells sorted from blood, obtained at week 24, from a patient treated with tofacitinib. The rearrangement joins TRBV18 to TRBJ2-2; D unclear. CDR3 in DNA: TGTGCCAGCTCACCAAAGGCAGGTGGAACCGGGGAGCTGTTTTTT. Translating gives CASSPKAGGTGELFF.